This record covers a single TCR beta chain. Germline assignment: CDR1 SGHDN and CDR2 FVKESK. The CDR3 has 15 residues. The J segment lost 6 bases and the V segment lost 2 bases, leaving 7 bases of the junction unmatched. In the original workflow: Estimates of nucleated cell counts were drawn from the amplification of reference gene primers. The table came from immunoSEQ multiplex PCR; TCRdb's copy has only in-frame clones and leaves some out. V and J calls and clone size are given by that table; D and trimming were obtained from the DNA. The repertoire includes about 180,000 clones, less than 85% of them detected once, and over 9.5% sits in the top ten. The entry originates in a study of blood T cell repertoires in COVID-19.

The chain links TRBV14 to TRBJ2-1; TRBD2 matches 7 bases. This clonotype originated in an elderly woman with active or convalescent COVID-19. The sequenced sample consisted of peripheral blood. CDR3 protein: CASSQSGIGRNEQFF. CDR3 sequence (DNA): TGTGCCAGCAGCCAAAGCGGGATTGGACGCAATGAGCAGTTCTTC.